The source of this TCR beta chain is a study of molecular identifiers for immune sequencing clone quantification. This clonotype has a handful of counts. With 2 bases removed from V and 1 base from J, the gap between germline ends came to 8 bases. The CDR3 is made up of 15 amino acids. CDR1 is SGHAT, CDR2 FQNNGV, per germline. TCRdb redid the calling of the PCR reads with MiXCR, one entry per CDR3 protein. The data contain about 500,000 distinct CDR3 sequences, about a fifth of them singletons. The rearrangement links TRBV11-2 to TRBJ1-4; D gene uncertain. The TCR originated in a human donor in good health. Some libraries in this study had Jurkat cell RNA spiked in. Material: naive CD8+ T cells from blood, with Jurkat cell RNA spiked in. Sample subset: FACS-sorted CD8+CD4-CCR7+CD45RA+ naive T cells. CDR3 sequence: CASSLRPVTNEKLFF. The CDR3 nucleotides are TGTGCCAGCAGCTTACGTCCGGTAACTAATGAAAAACTGTTTTTT.